This T cell receptor beta chain appears in the sequencing data of a study of shared clonotypes between healthy human individuals. V shed 8 bases and J 0 bases; nucleotides not matched to a gene: 2. CDR1 is MNHNS, CDR2 SASEGT, per germline. This CDR3 comprises 14 residues. Here immunoSEQ multiplex PCR was the method, and the copy in TCRdb shows in-frame clones only, minus some. The data show 1.4 million or so clones, 98% seen once. The TCR comes from a man aged 30-40 years in good health. The sequenced material came from naive CD4+ T cells sorted from blood. Subset meaning: CD45RA+ positively selected. The chain is built from TRBV6-1 and TRBJ2-2, with TRBD1 identical over 8 bases. The CDR3 loop is CASRQGTNTGELFF. CDR3 bases: TGTGCCAGCCGACAGGGGACGAACACCGGGGAGCTGTTTTTT.